These T cell receptor beta chains were read from a single sample in a study of beta chain features in type 1 diabetes. Sequenced by immunoSEQ multiplex PCR; TCRdb stores in-frame clones only, minus some. The data contain around 690,000 clones, over 10% of them singletons. Sequencing used naive CD4+ T cells from blood. These receptors were obtained from a man aged 25 to 40 with type 1 diabetes. The CDR3 runs from the conserved cysteine through the conserved F or W. The D gene is left open where the match is weak. For some rows the clone size is stated as once, few or many, or as a class when expanded; others skip it.

size,D,V,J,CDR3,DNA
few,-,TRBV30,TRBJ2-2,CAWRRWAGELFF,TGTGCCTGGAGAAGGTGGGCCGGGGAGCTGTTTTTT
-,-,TRBV20-1,TRBJ2-5,CSAQGSETQYF,TGCAGTGCACAGGGTTCCGAGACCCAGTACTTC
-,-,TRBV10-3,TRBJ2-5,CAISDRQETQYF,TGTGCCATCAGTGACAGGCAGGAGACCCAGTACTTC
few,-,TRBV7-2,TRBJ2-7,CASSLRAPSEQYF,TGTGCCAGCAGCTTACGGGCCCCCAGCGAGCAGTACTTC
few,TRBD1,TRBV7-9,TRBJ1-2,CASRQGPAVGYTF,TGTGCCAGCAGACAGGGGCCCGCGGTTGGCTACACCTTC
-,TRBD2,TRBV5-1,TRBJ2-7,CASSPTGGLGEQYF,TGCGCCAGCAGCCCCACCGGGGGGTTAGGGGAGCAGTACTTC
few,-,TRBV9,TRBJ1-4,CASSSSERTDNEKLFF,TGTGCCAGCAGCTCTTCGGAGAGGACAGATAATGAAAAACTGTTTTTT
-,-,TRBV7-2,TRBJ2-5,CASSLARGGAETQYF,TGTGCCAGCAGCTTAGCGCGTGGGGGCGCAGAGACCCAGTACTTC
few,TRBD1,TRBV7-2,TRBJ2-1,CASSFHSPGQGDNEQFF,TGTGCCAGCAGCTTCCATAGCCCGGGACAGGGAGACAATGAGCAGTTCTTC
-,-,TRBV28,TRBJ1-6,CASSPRTELNSPLHF,TGTGCCAGCAGTCCCCGGACAGAATTGAATTCACCCCTCCACTTT
few,-,TRBV5-1,TRBJ2-6,CASSLGVAGANVLTF,TGCGCCAGCAGCTTGGGGGTTGCTGGGGCCAACGTCCTGACTTTC
few,TRBD2,TRBV25-1,TRBJ2-1,CASSEMRGGYNEQFF,TGTGCCAGCAGTGAAATGCGGGGGGGATACAATGAGCAGTTCTTC
-,TRBD1,TRBV19,TRBJ2-3,CASSITPGGETDTQYF,TGTGCCAGTAGTATAACCCCAGGGGGCGAGACAGATACGCAGTATTTT
few,TRBD1,TRBV19,TRBJ1-5,CASSNTGGNQPQHF,TGTGCCAGTAGTAATACAGGGGGCAATCAGCCCCAGCATTTT
few,TRBD2,TRBV4-3,TRBJ2-1,CASSLRTSDNEQFF,TGCGCCAGCAGCCTTCGGACTAGCGACAATGAGCAGTTCTTC
few,-,TRBV6-4,TRBJ2-1,CASSVLPSHEQFF,TGTGCCAGCAGTGTGTTGCCTAGCCATGAGCAGTTCTTC
-,-,TRBV18,TRBJ2-3,CASSSPAGRDTQYF,TGTGCCAGCTCTTCCCCTGCAGGGCGGGATACGCAGTATTTT
few,-,TRBV5-1,TRBJ2-2,CASSKETATGELFF,TGCGCCAGCAGCAAGGAGACGGCCACCGGGGAGCTGTTTTTT
few,-,TRBV11-3,TRBJ2-4,CASSPRLAKNIQYF,TGTGCCAGCAGCCCCCGTCTAGCCAAAAACATTCAGTACTTC
-,-,TRBV9,TRBJ2-3,CASSVIAGTDTQYF,TGTGCCAGCAGCGTAATAGCAGGCACAGATACGCAGTATTTT
-,-,TRBV29-1,TRBJ1-2,CSVGGAEGYTF,TGCAGCGTTGGAGGGGCGGAGGGCTACACCTTC
-,-,TRBV4-2,TRBJ1-3,CASSQKDGPTKNTIYF,TGTGCCAGCAGCCAAAAGGATGGACCCACCAAAAACACCATATATTTT
-,-,TRBV5-4,TRBJ2-7,CASSHNRVYEQYF,TGTGCCAGCAGCCACAACAGGGTTTACGAGCAGTACTTC
few,-,TRBV7-2,TRBJ1-2,CASSLDSFGYTF,TGTGCCAGCAGCTTAGATAGCTTTGGCTACACCTTC
few,TRBD1,TRBV30,TRBJ1-5,CAWTPGQGNQPQHF,TGTGCCTGGACTCCGGGACAGGGGAATCAGCCCCAGCATTTT
few,TRBD1,TRBV6-1,TRBJ2-5,CASTLGQAAQETQYF,TGTGCCAGCACCCTCGGACAGGCAGCGCAAGAGACCCAGTACTTC
few,-,TRBV4-3,TRBJ1-4,CASSQTPADNEKLFF,TGCGCCAGCAGCCAAACCCCGGCGGATAATGAAAAACTGTTTTTT
few,-,TRBV6-5,TRBJ1-2,CASSYGRDGYGYTF,TGTGCCAGCAGTTACGGGCGGGACGGATATGGCTACACCTTC
-,-,TRBV30,TRBJ2-5,CAWSEGRQETQYF,TGTGCCTGGAGTGAGGGACGCCAAGAGACCCAGTACTTC
few,-,TRBV11-2,TRBJ1-4,CASSLGQRNEKLFF,TGTGCCAGCAGCTTAGGACAGCGGAATGAAAAACTGTTTTTT
-,-,TRBV5-6,TRBJ2-6,CASSSLAGANVLTF,TGTGCCAGCAGCTCCCTTGCTGGGGCCAACGTCCTGACTTTC
few,-,TRBV6-6,TRBJ2-3,CASSNRAPSDTQYF,TGTGCCAGCAGTAACAGGGCGCCCTCAGATACGCAGTATTTT
once,-,TRBV27,TRBJ1-5,CASSSSDSSNQPQHF,TGTGCCAGCAGTTCCTCGGACAGTAGCAATCAGCCCCAGCATTTT
-,-,TRBV19,TRBJ2-1,CASSTGLRSSYNEQFF,TGTGCCAGTAGTACGGGACTCCGCAGCTCCTACAATGAGCAGTTCTTC
few,-,TRBV19,TRBJ2-1,CASSIDTWRGHGEQFF,TGTGCCAGTAGTATAGATACCTGGCGGGGCCATGGTGAGCAGTTCTTC
-,-,TRBV16,TRBJ2-1,CASSQSRYEQFF,TGTGCCAGCAGCCAATCCAGGTATGAGCAGTTCTTC
few,TRBD1,TRBV4-3,TRBJ2-1,CASSRQQGGSYNEQFF,TGCGCCAGCAGCCGCCAACAGGGGGGCTCCTACAATGAGCAGTTCTTC
-,TRBD2,TRBV7-7,TRBJ2-5,CASSWPAGGAETQYF,TGTGCCAGCAGCTGGCCGGCGGGGGGTGCAGAGACCCAGTACTTC
-,-,TRBV7-7,TRBJ2-5,CALTESFHQETQYF,TGTGCTTTGACAGAATCGTTCCACCAAGAGACCCAGTACTTC
-,TRBD2,TRBV4-1,TRBJ2-5,CASSPSGGAETQYF,TGCGCCAGCAGTCCTAGCGGGGGGGCGGAGACCCAGTACTTC
-,-,TRBV5-6,TRBJ2-3,CASSLVGGETTDTQYF,TGTGCCAGCAGCTTGGTGGGTGGAGAGACCACAGATACGCAGTATTTT
-,TRBD1,TRBV7-2,TRBJ1-5,CASSSTGGNQPQHF,TGTGCCAGCAGCTCCACAGGGGGCAATCAGCCCCAGCATTTT